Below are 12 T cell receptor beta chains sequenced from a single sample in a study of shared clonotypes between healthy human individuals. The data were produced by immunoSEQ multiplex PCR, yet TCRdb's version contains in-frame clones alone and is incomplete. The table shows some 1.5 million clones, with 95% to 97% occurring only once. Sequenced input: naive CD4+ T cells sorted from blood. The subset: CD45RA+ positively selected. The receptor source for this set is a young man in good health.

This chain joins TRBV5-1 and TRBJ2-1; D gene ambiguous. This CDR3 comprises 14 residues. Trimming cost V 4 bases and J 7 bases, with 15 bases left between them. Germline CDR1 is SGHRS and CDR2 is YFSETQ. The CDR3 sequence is CASSPDPSGNEQFF. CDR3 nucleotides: TGCGCCAGCAGCCCGGACCCTTCTGGGAATGAGCAGTTCTTC. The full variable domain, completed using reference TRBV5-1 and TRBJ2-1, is KAGVTQTPRYLIKTRGQQVTLSCSPISGHRSVSWYQQTPGQGLQFLFEYFSETQRNKGNFPGRFSGRQFSNSRSEMNVSTLELGDSALYLCASSPDPSGNEQFFGPGTRLTVL.

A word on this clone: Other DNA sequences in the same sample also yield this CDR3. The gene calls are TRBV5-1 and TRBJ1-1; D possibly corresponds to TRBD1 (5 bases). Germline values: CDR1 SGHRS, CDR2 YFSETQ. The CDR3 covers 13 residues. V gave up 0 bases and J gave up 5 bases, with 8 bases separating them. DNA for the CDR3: TGCGCCAGCAGCTTGGCGGGGGTAACTGAAGCTTTCTTT. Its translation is CASSLAGVTEAFF.

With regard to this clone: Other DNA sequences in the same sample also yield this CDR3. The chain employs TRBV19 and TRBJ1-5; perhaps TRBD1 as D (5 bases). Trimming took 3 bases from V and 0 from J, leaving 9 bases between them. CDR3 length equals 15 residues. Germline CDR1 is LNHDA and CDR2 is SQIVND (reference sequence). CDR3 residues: CASSIRDHSNQPQHF. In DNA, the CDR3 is TGTGCCAGTAGTATCAGGGACCATAGCAATCAGCCCCAGCATTTT.

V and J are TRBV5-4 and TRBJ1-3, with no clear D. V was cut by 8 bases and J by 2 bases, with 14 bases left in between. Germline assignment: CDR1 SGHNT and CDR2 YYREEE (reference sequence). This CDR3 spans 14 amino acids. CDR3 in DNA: TGTGCCAGAGAAAGACGAACCGCTGGAAACACCATATATTTT. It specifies CARERRTAGNTIYF.

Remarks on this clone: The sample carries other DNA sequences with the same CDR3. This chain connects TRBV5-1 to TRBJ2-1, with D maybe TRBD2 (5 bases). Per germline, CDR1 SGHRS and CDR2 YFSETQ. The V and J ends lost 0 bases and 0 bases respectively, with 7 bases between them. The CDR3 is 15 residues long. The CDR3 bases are TGCGCCAGCAGCTTGGAGCGGAGCTCCTACAATGAGCAGTTCTTC. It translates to CASSLERSSYNEQFF.

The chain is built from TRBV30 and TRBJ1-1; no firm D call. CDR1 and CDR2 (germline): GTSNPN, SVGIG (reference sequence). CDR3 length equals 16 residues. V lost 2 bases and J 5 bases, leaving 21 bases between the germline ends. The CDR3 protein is CAWSWKLAQKGTEAFF. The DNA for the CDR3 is TGTGCCTGGAGTTGGAAACTGGCACAGAAAGGTACTGAAGCTTTCTTT.

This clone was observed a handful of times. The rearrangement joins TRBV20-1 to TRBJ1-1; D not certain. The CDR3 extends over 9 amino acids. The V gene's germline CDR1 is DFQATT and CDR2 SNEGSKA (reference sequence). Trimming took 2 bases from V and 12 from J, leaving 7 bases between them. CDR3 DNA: TGCAGTGCTAGAACTATCCCTTTCTTT. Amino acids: CSARTIPFF.

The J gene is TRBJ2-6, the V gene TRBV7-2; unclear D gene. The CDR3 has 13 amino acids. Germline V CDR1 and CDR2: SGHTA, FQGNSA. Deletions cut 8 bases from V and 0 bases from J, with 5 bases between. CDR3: CASRNSGANVLTF. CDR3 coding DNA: TGTGCCAGCCGGAACTCTGGGGCCAACGTCCTGACTTTC.

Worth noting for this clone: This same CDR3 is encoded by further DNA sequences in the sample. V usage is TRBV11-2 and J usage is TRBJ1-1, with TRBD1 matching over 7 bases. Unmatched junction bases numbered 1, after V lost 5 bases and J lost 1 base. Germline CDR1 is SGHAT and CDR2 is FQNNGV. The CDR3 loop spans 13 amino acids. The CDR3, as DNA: TGTGCCAGCAGCAGGACAGGGAACACTGAAGCTTTCTTT. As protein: CASSRTGNTEAFF.

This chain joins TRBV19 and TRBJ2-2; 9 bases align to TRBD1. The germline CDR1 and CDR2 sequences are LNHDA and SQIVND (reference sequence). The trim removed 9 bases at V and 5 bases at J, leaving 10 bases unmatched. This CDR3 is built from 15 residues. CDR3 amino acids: CASAQDRGRTGELFF. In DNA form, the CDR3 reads TGTGCCAGCGCACAGGACAGGGGTAGGACCGGGGAGCTGTTTTTT.

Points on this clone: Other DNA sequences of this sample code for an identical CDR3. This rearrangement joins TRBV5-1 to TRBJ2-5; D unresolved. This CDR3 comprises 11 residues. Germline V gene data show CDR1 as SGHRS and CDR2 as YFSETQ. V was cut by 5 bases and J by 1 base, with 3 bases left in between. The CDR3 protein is CASRVQETQYF. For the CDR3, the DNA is TGCGCCAGCAGGGTCCAAGAGACCCAGTACTTC.

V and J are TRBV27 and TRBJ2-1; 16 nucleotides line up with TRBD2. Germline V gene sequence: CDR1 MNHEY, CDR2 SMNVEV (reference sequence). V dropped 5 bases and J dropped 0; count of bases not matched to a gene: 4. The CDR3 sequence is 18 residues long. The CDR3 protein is CASSPGLAGGPSYNEQFF. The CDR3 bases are TGTGCCAGCAGTCCGGGACTAGCGGGAGGGCCCTCCTACAATGAGCAGTTCTTC.